This T cell receptor (beta chain) emerged from a study of T cells in Graves' hyperthyroidism and ophthalmopathy. The TCR beta CDR3 regions underwent amplification using RNA transcripts as the source. The primer set for the first-round RT-PCR of the TCR CDR3 was HTBI. Each CDR3 protein gets one entry after TCRdb re-called the multiplex PCR reads with MiXCR. Here the sample spans about 640,000 distinct CDR3 sequences, 40% to 55% being singletons. Germline CDR1 ENHRY, CDR2 SYGVKD. Trimming removed 6 bases from V and 6 bases from J; junction bases left unmatched: 2. The CDR3 is 12 residues long. Study conclusions and caveats: Among thyroid clonotypes expanded above 0.001, most also appeared in blood. Before onset, ophthalmopathy was predicted by the model a median approximately 6.5 months earlier.

This clonotype was recorded at least ten times. Its antigen remains unknown. The TCR was taken from an adult man with Graves' disease, either hyperthyroidism or ophthalmopathy (not recorded which). This chain links TRBV10-3 with TRBJ1-2; 9 bases align to TRBD1. Sequencing was performed on peripheral blood or thyroid tissue (not recorded which). This chain's CDR3 is CAIRGQGHGYTF. Here the CDR3 DNA reads TGTGCCATCAGAGGACAGGGGCATGGCTACACCTTC.